This record looks at one T cell receptor (beta chain) sequence and its context. V was cut by 8 bases and J by 6 bases, with 18 bases left in between. CDR3 size: 14 residues. Per the germline V gene, CDR1 is MNHNY and CDR2 is SVGAGI (reference sequence). Libraries were prepared by immunoSEQ multiplex PCR; TCRdb keeps only in-frame clonotypes and omits some of them. The repertoire holds 65,000 to 75,000 clones, approximately 87% seen once, with 3.5% to 4.5% in the top ten. The data stem from a study of OX40 agonist ivuxolimab in advanced cancers. The sample consisted of CD4+ or CD8+ T cells sorted from blood, taken in a trial of the OX40 agonist ivuxolimab. The genes are TRBV6-6 and TRBJ2-3; D may be TRBD2 (7 bases). The TCR sequence derives from an adult with an advanced solid tumor such as melanoma, head and neck, liver or kidney cancer. CDR3 coding DNA: TGTGCCAGCTGCCCTAGGGGGGGTTCGGATACGCAGTATTTT. Translating it yields CASCPRGGSDTQYF.